The rows below give T cell receptor beta chains drawn from one sample of a study of blood T cell repertoires in COVID-19. Data came from immunoSEQ multiplex PCR; TCRdb stores just in-frame clones and leaves some out. The sample has about 230,000 clones; roughly 88% are singletons. Sequencing was done on a sample of peripheral blood. The source of these receptors is a woman aged 35 to 49 who had recovered from COVID-19. Both conserved end residues are part of each CDR3. Each record gives: clone size, D gene, CDR3 length, J gene, V gene, CDR3 DNA, CDR3 protein. D genes are given only for firm matches. The size entry is marked missing in some rows and otherwise reads once, few, many or a size class.

clone size: NA
D gene: NA
CDR3 length: 15
J gene: TRBJ2-3
V gene: TRBV5-1
CDR3 DNA: TGCGCCAGCAGCTTAGGGGACTTTAGCACAGATACGCAGTATTTT
CDR3 protein: CASSLGDFSTDTQYF

clone size: NA
D gene: TRBD1
CDR3 length: 15
J gene: TRBJ1-5
V gene: TRBV19
CDR3 DNA: TGTGCCAGTAATCGAAACAGGGGGGCCATGGAGCCCCAGCATTTT
CDR3 protein: CASNRNRGAMEPQHF

clone size: once
D gene: TRBD2
CDR3 length: 15
J gene: TRBJ2-3
V gene: TRBV9
CDR3 DNA: TGTGCCAGCAGCACTCGGGGGGTCTTCACAGATACGCAGTATTTT
CDR3 protein: CASSTRGVFTDTQYF

clone size: NA
D gene: NA
CDR3 length: 13
J gene: TRBJ1-2
V gene: TRBV10-3
CDR3 DNA: TGTGCCATCAGTGAGCCGGGACTAAGGGGCTACACCTTC
CDR3 protein: CAISEPGLRGYTF

clone size: few
D gene: NA
CDR3 length: 15
J gene: TRBJ2-3
V gene: TRBV7-2
CDR3 DNA: TGTGCCAGCAGCCCAGGCGCCGGGGAATGGGATACGCAGTATTTT
CDR3 protein: CASSPGAGEWDTQYF

clone size: NA
D gene: TRBD1
CDR3 length: 15
J gene: TRBJ1-1
V gene: TRBV23-1
CDR3 DNA: TGCGCCAGCAGTCAGGACGGGACAGGGGAAATTGAAGCTTTCTTT
CDR3 protein: CASSQDGTGEIEAFF

clone size: few
D gene: TRBD2
CDR3 length: 14
J gene: TRBJ2-7
V gene: TRBV5-1
CDR3 DNA: TGCGCCAGCAGCTTAGGGACTAGCGGGGGCGAGCAGTACTTC
CDR3 protein: CASSLGTSGGEQYF

clone size: NA
D gene: TRBD2
CDR3 length: 21
J gene: TRBJ2-4
V gene: TRBV6-2/TRBV6-3
CDR3 DNA: TGTGCCAGCAGTTACATCCCCGGGGGGAGCCACCCATCTATAGCCAAAAACATTCAGTACTTC
CDR3 protein: CASSYIPGGSHPSIAKNIQYF

clone size: NA
D gene: NA
CDR3 length: 16
J gene: TRBJ2-2
V gene: TRBV24-1
CDR3 DNA: TGTGCCACCAGTGATTCAGGCATTGCGAACACCGGGGAGCTGTTTTTT
CDR3 protein: CATSDSGIANTGELFF

clone size: NA
D gene: TRBD2
CDR3 length: 16
J gene: TRBJ2-5
V gene: TRBV5-1
CDR3 DNA: TGCGCCAGCAGCTTGGATCTAGCGGGGGGGCAGGAGACCCAGTACTTC
CDR3 protein: CASSLDLAGGQETQYF

clone size: few
D gene: NA
CDR3 length: 16
J gene: TRBJ1-4
V gene: TRBV6-5
CDR3 DNA: TGTGCCAGCAGTTACGATATCCGAGCAACTAATGAAAAACTGTTTTTT
CDR3 protein: CASSYDIRATNEKLFF

clone size: NA
D gene: NA
CDR3 length: 16
J gene: TRBJ1-5
V gene: TRBV7-8
CDR3 DNA: TGTGCCAGCAGCTTGGGTCACGGAGGTAGAGGTCAGCTCCAGCATTTT
CDR3 protein: CASSLGHGGRGQLQHF

clone size: NA
D gene: NA
CDR3 length: 14
J gene: TRBJ1-2
V gene: TRBV28
CDR3 DNA: TGTGCCAGCAGTTTAGGGCAGGGTGCCTATGGCTACACCTTC
CDR3 protein: CASSLGQGAYGYTF

clone size: NA
D gene: NA
CDR3 length: 19
J gene: TRBJ2-7
V gene: TRBV4-1
CDR3 DNA: TGCGCCAGCAGCCAAGATCCTAATGGAATTGCGGGGTCACTCTACGAGCAGTACTTC
CDR3 protein: CASSQDPNGIAGSLYEQYF

clone size: NA
D gene: NA
CDR3 length: 15
J gene: TRBJ2-1
V gene: TRBV7-9
CDR3 DNA: TGTGCCAGCAGCTTAGCGCGGCCCGGGTCGAATGAGCAGTTCTTC
CDR3 protein: CASSLARPGSNEQFF

clone size: NA
D gene: NA
CDR3 length: 19
J gene: TRBJ2-2
V gene: TRBV23-1
CDR3 DNA: TGCGCCAGCAGTCACCTTAAGTCTCAGGGGAACCCGAACACCGGGGAGCTGTTTTTT
CDR3 protein: CASSHLKSQGNPNTGELFF